Included here is one T cell receptor (beta chain) sequence, with context. This CDR3 comprises 14 residues. Germline V gene lookup returns CDR1 SGHNT and CDR2 YYREEE (reference sequence). V shed 2 bases, J shed 0 bases, and the junction held 1 base outside the gene matches. Authors' methods: Reference gene primers were amplified, and this amplification served to estimate nucleated cell counts. Data came from immunoSEQ multiplex PCR; TCRdb stores just in-frame clones and leaves some out. V and J calls and clone size follow that table, whereas D and trimming were derived from the DNA. The profile covers just under 70,000 clones, with 80% to 90% appearing a single time and about 8% taken by the ten largest. The record originates from a study of blood T cell repertoires in COVID-19. Study-wide context: Samples taken during acute and convalescent COVID-19 were collected in the United States, Italy and Spain.

This chain joins TRBV5-4 and TRBJ2-7; 8 nucleotides match TRBD2. The specimen was peripheral blood. This TCR was recovered from a young man with acute or convalescent COVID-19. The DNA for the CDR3 is TGTGCCAGCAGCTTCAGCGGGAGCTCCTACGAGCAGTACTTC. This encodes CASSFSGSSYEQYF.